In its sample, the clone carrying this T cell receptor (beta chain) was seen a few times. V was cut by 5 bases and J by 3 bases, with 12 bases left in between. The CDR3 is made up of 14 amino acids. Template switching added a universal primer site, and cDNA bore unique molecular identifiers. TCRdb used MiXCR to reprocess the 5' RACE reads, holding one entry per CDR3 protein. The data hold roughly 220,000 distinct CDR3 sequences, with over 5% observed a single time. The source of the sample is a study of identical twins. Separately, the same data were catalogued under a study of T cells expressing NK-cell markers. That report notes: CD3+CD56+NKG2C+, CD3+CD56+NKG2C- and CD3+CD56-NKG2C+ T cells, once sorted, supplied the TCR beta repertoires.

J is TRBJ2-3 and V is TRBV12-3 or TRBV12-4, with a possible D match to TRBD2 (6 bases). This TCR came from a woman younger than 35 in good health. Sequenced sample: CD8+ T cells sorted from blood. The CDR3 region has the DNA TGTGCCAGCAGTCCCACCCGGGGGACAGATACGCAGTATTTT. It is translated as CASSPTRGTDTQYF.